The 27 T cell receptor beta chains given below trace back to one sample, sequenced in a study of T cells in localized non-small cell lung cancer. Data came from immunoSEQ multiplex PCR; TCRdb stores just in-frame clones and leaves some out. Found here are fewer than 45,000 clones, 86% of them singletons; the top ten hold more than 6%. This specimen consisted of peripheral blood, obtained before any cancer treatment. Source of these receptors: a woman between 18 and 49 years old with stage III lung adenocarcinoma.

The chain has TRBV6-6 and TRBJ2-1; D gene uncertain. CDR3 size: 12 residues. CDR1 is MNHNY and CDR2 is SVGAGI in the germline V gene (reference sequence). The germline V and J ends were trimmed by 10 bases and 5 bases, with 12 bases remaining between them. The CDR3 reads CATLRLDNEQFF. DNA for the CDR3: TGTGCCACCTTGAGGCTGGACAATGAGCAGTTCTTC.

The chain combines TRBV7-2 with TRBJ2-1; TRBD2 is a possible D gene (7 bases). The germline gives CDR1 SGHTA, CDR2 FQGNSA. This CDR3 contains 15 residues. Trimming stripped 7 bases from V and 6 bases from J, with 19 bases between. Here the CDR3 reads CASNLGGAFANEQFF. The CDR3 coding sequence is TGTGCCAGCAACCTAGGGGGGGCCTTTGCCAATGAGCAGTTCTTC.

The chain combines TRBV6-5 with TRBJ1-6, with a tentative D call TRBD1 (6 bases). This CDR3 has 14 amino acids. CDR1 is MNHEY, CDR2 SVGAGI, per germline. V lost 6 bases and J lost 2, with 8 bases in between. The CDR3 here is CASRDRTYNSPLHF. For the CDR3, the DNA is TGTGCCAGCAGGGACAGAACCTATAATTCACCCCTCCACTTT.

V and J are TRBV28 and TRBJ1-4; D call uncertain. The CDR3 loop spans 13 amino acids. The germline CDR1 and CDR2 sequences are MDHEN and SYDVKM. Deletions cut 8 bases from V and 2 bases from J, with 9 bases between. DNA of the CDR3: TGTGCCAGCGGAGGAGCGACTAATGAAAAACTGTTTTTT. Amino acids: CASGGATNEKLFF. Using reference TRBV28 and TRBJ1-4 for the parts outside the CDR3, the full variable domain is DVKVTQSSRYLVKRTGEKVFLECVQDMDHENMFWYRQDPGLGLRLIYFSYDVKMKEKGDIPEGYSVSREKKERFSLILESASTNQTSMYLCASGGATNEKLFFGSGTQLSVL.

The chain couples TRBV5-6 to TRBJ2-2, with a weak D call TRBD2 (7 bases). The germline CDR1 and CDR2 sequences are SGHDT and YYEEEE. V lost 0 bases, J lost 5 bases, and 14 bases lay in between. The CDR3 extends over 16 amino acids. The CDR3 region has the DNA TGTGCCAGCAGCTTGGCCGCGGGGGCTAGGACCGGGGAGCTGTTTTTT. Encoded protein: CASSLAAGARTGELFF. The full variable domain, in which reference TRBV5-6 and TRBJ2-2 provide the parts outside the CDR3, is DAGVTQSPTHLIKTRGQQVTLRCSPKSGHDTVSWYQQALGQGPQFIFQYYEEEERQRGNFPDRFSGHQFPNYSSELNVNALLLGDSALYLCASSLAAGARTGELFFGEGSRLTVL.

The rearrangement links TRBV7-9 to TRBJ2-3; the D call may be TRBD1 or TRBD2 (5 bases each). This CDR3 has 16 residues. From germline, CDR1 is SEHNR and CDR2 FQNEAQ (reference sequence). The ends were cut back, 5 bases at V and 2 bases at J, with 17 bases in the middle. CDR3 residues: CASSPPPGTSTDTQYF. As DNA, the CDR3 is TGTGCCAGCAGCCCTCCCCCCGGGACCTCCACAGATACGCAGTATTTT.

For the CDR3, the DNA is TGTGCCAGCAGCCCCCGACAGTCCACTGAAGCTTTCTTT. This encodes CASSPRQSTEAFF. V and J are TRBV11-1 and TRBJ1-1, with D tentatively TRBD1 (5 bases). This CDR3 has 13 residues. CDR1 is SGHAT and CDR2 is FQDESV in the germline V gene (reference sequence). Trimming pared 5 bases from V and 4 bases from J, leaving 11 bases between.

The chain recombines TRBV13 with TRBJ2-3, with TRBD2 identical over 12 bases. CDR1 PRHDT and CDR2 FYEKMQ come from the germline V gene (reference sequence). Unmatched junction bases numbered 5, after V lost 2 bases and J lost 5 bases. CDR3 size: 16 residues. CDR3 bases: TGTGCCAGCAGCTTATCCCTAGCGGGGGGGAGAGATACGCAGTATTTT. This sequence encodes CASSLSLAGGRDTQYF.

This rearrangement joins TRBV9 to TRBJ2-7, with 10 bases matching TRBD1. CDR3 size: 15 residues. Germline V gives CDR1 SGDLS, CDR2 YYNGEE. Trimming removed 0 bases from V and 1 base from J; junction bases left unmatched: 1. CDR3 sequence reads: CASSVEGQGSYEQYF. CDR3 DNA sequence: TGTGCCAGCAGCGTAGAGGGACAGGGGTCCTACGAGCAGTACTTC.

With respect to this clone: Additional DNA sequences in this sample encode the identical CDR3. J is TRBJ1-2 and V is TRBV7-8; 7 bases fit TRBD1. Germline loops: CDR1 SGHVS, CDR2 FQNEAQ. The CDR3 is 16 residues long. J gave up 4 bases and V 0 bases, and 8 bases lay outside the gene matches. CDR3 region: CASSLADGQDLYGYTF. CDR3 nucleotide sequence: TGTGCCAGCAGCTTAGCTGATGGACAGGACCTCTATGGCTACACCTTC.

This clone was counted once. V gene TRBV6-1 combines with J gene TRBJ2-5, with TRBD2 identical over 9 bases. Trimming at V came to 3 bases and at J to 2 bases, leaving 7 bases not matched to a gene. The CDR3 has 16 residues. The V gene's germline CDR1 is MNHNS and CDR2 SASEGT. The CDR3 DNA follows: TGTGCCAGCAGTGAGGCGGGGGGGAAACGACAAGAGACCCAGTACTTC. It codes for CASSEAGGKRQETQYF.

The rearrangement links TRBV30 to TRBJ1-6, with a weak D call TRBD1 (5 bases). Germline CDR1 and CDR2: GTSNPN and SVGIG (reference sequence). The CDR3 has 13 residues. Trimming took 1 base from V and 5 from J, leaving 6 bases between them. CDR3 protein: CAWSETDNSPLHF. The CDR3 DNA sequence: TGTGCCTGGAGTGAGACAGATAATTCACCCCTCCACTTT. Based on the CDR3 plus reference TRBV30 and TRBJ1-6, the full variable domain is SQTIHQWPATLVQPVGSPLSLECTVEGTSNPNLYWYRQAAGRGLQLLFYSVGIGQISSEVPQNLSASRPQDRQFILSSKKLLLSDSGFYLCAWSETDNSPLHFGNGTRLTVT.

The CDR3 DNA reads TGTGCCAGCAGTTTCCCAGGGGGGAATTCACCCCTCCACTTT. Translated, it gives CASSFPGGNSPLHF. V usage is TRBV27 and J usage is TRBJ1-6; 7 bases are shared with TRBD1. Per germline, CDR1 MNHEY and CDR2 SMNVEV (reference sequence). V was pared by 3 bases and J by 7 bases, with 3 bases of the junction left unmatched. The CDR3 is 14 residues long.

Concerning this clone itself: At one of its ends the junction is not consistent with the germline gene, which may arise from a read error. The V and J genes are TRBV7-6 and TRBJ1-3; 11 bases fit TRBD1. This CDR3 region has 14 residues. Germline CDR1 is SGHVS and CDR2 is FNYEAQ. In nucleotides, the CDR3 is TGTGCCGGCAGCATTGGGACAGGGGGGGACACCATATATTTT. Translation: CAGSIGTGGDTIYF.

This chain links TRBV7-2 with TRBJ2-5; 7 bases map to TRBD1. Germline V gene lookup returns CDR1 SGHTA and CDR2 FQGNSA. This CDR3 spans 14 amino acids. J gave up 5 bases and V 5 bases, and 8 bases lay outside the gene matches. The CDR3 region is CASSDRVEGETQYF. The CDR3 DNA is TGTGCCAGCAGCGACAGGGTTGAAGGGGAGACCCAGTACTTC. Together with reference TRBV7-2 and TRBJ2-5, the CDR3 gives the full variable domain: GAGVSQSPSNKVTEKGKDVELRCDPISGHTALYWYRQSLGQGLEFLIYFQGNSAPDKSGLPSDRFSAERTGGSVSTLTIQRTQQEDSAVYLCASSDRVEGETQYFGPGTRLLVL.

V usage is TRBV27 and J usage is TRBJ2-7, with 10 positions matching TRBD1. CDR3 length equals 14 residues. CDR1 is MNHEY, CDR2 SMNVEV, per germline (reference sequence). J was trimmed by 5 bases and V by 5 bases; bases with no gene match: 6. The CDR3 nucleotides are TGTGCCAGCAGTACCCGACAGGGGGCTGACGAGCAGTACTTC. The encoded protein is CASSTRQGADEQYF.

This clone occurred a few times. This chain links TRBV11-3 with TRBJ2-1; possibly TRBD2 for D (6 bases). The germline V gene encodes CDR1 SGHNT and CDR2 YENEEA. V was clipped by 1 base and J by 3 bases, with 13 bases between them. This CDR3 region has 16 residues. CDR3: CASSLAGTLSYNEQFF. The CDR3 DNA is TGTGCCAGCAGCTTAGCCGGGACTTTAAGCTACAATGAGCAGTTCTTC.

The gene calls are TRBV7-9 and TRBJ2-3; the match to TRBD1 covers 9 bases. Germline assignment: CDR1 SEHNR and CDR2 FQNEAQ (reference sequence). J gave up 0 bases and V 5 bases, and 9 bases lay outside the gene matches. The CDR3 runs 17 residues. The CDR3 nucleotides read TGTGCCAGCAGCCTAAAACAGGGGGCCGTCAGCACAGATACGCAGTATTTT. It codes for CASSLKQGAVSTDTQYF.

This chain joins TRBV5-4 and TRBJ2-5; tentative D call: TRBD2 (6 bases). This CDR3 spans 16 amino acids. V lost 5 bases and J 1 base, leaving 18 bases between the germline ends. Germline V lookup: CDR1 SGHNT, CDR2 YYREEE (reference sequence). CDR3 loop: CASSWGSGAFQETQYF. CDR3 in DNA: TGTGCCAGCAGTTGGGGTAGCGGAGCCTTCCAAGAGACCCAGTACTTC.

The J gene is TRBJ1-2, the V gene TRBV2; D unresolved. The CDR3 is 15 residues long. The germline CDR1 and CDR2 sequences are SNHLY and FYNNEI. Deletions cut 4 bases from V and 6 bases from J, with 18 bases between. In DNA, the CDR3 is TGTGCCAGCAGTGCAGAGAGGTTTTCAATGGATGGCTACACCTTC. Translated: CASSAERFSMDGYTF.

The genes are TRBV2 and TRBJ1-1; D is unresolved. Germline V gene sequence: CDR1 SNHLY, CDR2 FYNNEI. V was cut by 5 bases and J by 5 bases, with 12 bases left in between. The CDR3 sequence is 13 residues long. The CDR3 coding sequence is TGTGCCAGCAGTTCGGGGTCGGGAACTGAAGCTTTCTTT. Encoded protein: CASSSGSGTEAFF.

The V and J genes are TRBV15 and TRBJ1-1; unclear D gene. There are 14 residues in the CDR3. V was shortened by 0 bases and J by 11 bases, with 16 bases between the two germline ends. Germline assignment: CDR1 LNHNV and CDR2 YYDKDF (reference sequence). Written as DNA, the CDR3 is TGTGCCACCAGCAGAGATTTGGGAGACATTAAGGCTTTCTTT. It codes for CATSRDLGDIKAFF.

The chain couples TRBV29-1 to TRBJ1-1, with D maybe TRBD1 (5 bases). The CDR3 contains 11 residues. With 3 bases removed from V and 6 bases from J, the gap between germline ends came to 8 bases. Germline V gives CDR1 SQVTM, CDR2 ANQGSEA. CDR3 residues: CSVEGGAEAFF. Here the CDR3 DNA reads TGCAGCGTTGAGGGGGGAGCTGAAGCTTTCTTT.

The genes are TRBV5-1 and TRBJ1-1; possible D gene TRBD1, 6 bases. The V end lost 6 bases, the J end lost 4 bases, and 16 bases lay between the germline ends. Germline-derived CDR1 and CDR2 are SGHRS and YFSETQ. The CDR3 covers 14 residues. CDR3 sequence: CASTKGARGTEAFF. The CDR3 bases are TGCGCCAGCACTAAGGGCGCCAGGGGCACTGAAGCTTTCTTT.

The rearrangement joins TRBV4-1 to TRBJ2-5; D might be TRBD2 (5 bases). In germline, CDR1 is MGHRA, CDR2 YSYEKL. CDR3 length: 11 residues. V was trimmed by 4 bases and J by 5 bases, leaving 5 bases between them. The DNA for the CDR3 is TGCGCCAGCAGCCGAGGGGAGACCCAGTACTTC. The encoded protein is CASSRGETQYF.

The chain joins TRBV19 to TRBJ1-2, with a weak D call TRBD1 (6 bases). This CDR3 contains 15 residues. V lost 7 bases to trimming and J lost 4 bases, with 19 bases between them. CDR1 and CDR2 from the germline V gene are LNHDA and SQIVND (reference sequence). As DNA, the CDR3 is TGTGCCAGTATGGGGGGCCGGGACAACTCCTATGGCTACACCTTC. Translated: CASMGGRDNSYGYTF.

The chain joins TRBV11-2 to TRBJ2-7, with D unclear. Trimming cost V 7 bases and J 0 bases, with 13 bases left between them. The germline V gene encodes CDR1 SGHAT and CDR2 FQNNGV. The CDR3 consists of 14 residues. This chain's CDR3 is CASITDQSSYEQYF. The CDR3 region has the DNA TGTGCCAGCATCACGGACCAGAGCTCCTACGAGCAGTACTTC. The full variable domain, rest sourced from reference TRBV11-2 and TRBJ2-7, is EAGVAQSPRYKIIEKRQSVAFWCNPISGHATLYWYQQILGQGPKLLIQFQNNGVVDDSQLPKDRFSAERLKGVDSTLKIQPAKLEDSAVYLCASITDQSSYEQYFGPGTRLTVT.